This note documents a single T cell receptor (beta chain) sequence. The target antigen is unknown. TCRdb called the 5' RACE reads again in MiXCR, with one record for every CDR3 protein. The sample contains about half a million distinct CDR3 sequences, around a sixth of which appear only once. These data come from a study of T-cell memory formation after mild COVID-19. Across the study: Across donors, TCR clusters were largely donor specific. Study-wide findings and caveats: Balance between CD4 and CD8 was seen in clones contracting day 15 to 85, and a CD4+ lean was seen in later expanders.

The sample taken for sequencing was PBMCs or a T cell subset sorted from them (not recorded which). The clonotype originates from an adult woman who had mild COVID-19 (a few samples of this study predate the infection). Cell type and time point are not known.

The DNA for the CDR3 is TGTGCCAGCAGTTATATTGCCGGGGAGCTGTTTTTT. Its translation: CASSYIAGELFF. The chain has TRBV6-5 and TRBJ2-2; D is unclear. The CDR3 has 12 residues. Trimming removed 3 bases at V and 6 bases at J, with 5 bases between. Germline CDR1 and CDR2: MNHEY and SVGAGI.